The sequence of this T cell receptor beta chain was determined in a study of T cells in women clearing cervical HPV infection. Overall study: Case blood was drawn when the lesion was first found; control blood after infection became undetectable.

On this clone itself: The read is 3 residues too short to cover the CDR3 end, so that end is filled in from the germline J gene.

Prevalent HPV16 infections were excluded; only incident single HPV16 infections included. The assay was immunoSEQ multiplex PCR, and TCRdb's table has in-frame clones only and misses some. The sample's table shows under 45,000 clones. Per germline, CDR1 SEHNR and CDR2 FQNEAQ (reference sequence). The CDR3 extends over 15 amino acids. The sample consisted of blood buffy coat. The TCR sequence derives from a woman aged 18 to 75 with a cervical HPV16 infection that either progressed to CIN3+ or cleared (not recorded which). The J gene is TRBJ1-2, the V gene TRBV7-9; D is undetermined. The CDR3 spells CASLSGLAGVHDYTF. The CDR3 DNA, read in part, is TGTGCCAGCCTCTCCGGCCTAGCGGGAGTCCACGAC.